This T cell receptor (beta chain) was obtained from a study of PD-1 blockade in classical Hodgkin lymphoma. Study results and caveats: Exclusion was the outcome for patients who began nivolumab under 1 year after ASCT.

Trimming stripped 9 bases from V and 6 bases from J, with 12 bases between. Germline V gene lookup returns CDR1 LNHDA and CDR2 SQIVND (reference sequence). CDR3 length equals 13 residues. Sequencing used immunoSEQ multiplex PCR; TCRdb keeps in-frame clones, though not all of them. This sample has about 110,000 clones, with roughly 87% found just once. All the patients suffered relapse after autologous stem cell transplantation, and brentuximab vedotin exposure differed. About this clone: As yet, its antigen is unknown.

This chain links TRBV19 with TRBJ1-6; D is unresolved. The TCR comes from a human donor with classical Hodgkin lymphoma. Sequencing used peripheral blood mononuclear cells (PBMCs), obtained before the second cycle of nivolumab. The CDR3 reads CASGEEGNSPLHF. CDR3 sequence (DNA): TGTGCCAGCGGGGAGGAGGGTAATTCACCCCTCCACTTT.